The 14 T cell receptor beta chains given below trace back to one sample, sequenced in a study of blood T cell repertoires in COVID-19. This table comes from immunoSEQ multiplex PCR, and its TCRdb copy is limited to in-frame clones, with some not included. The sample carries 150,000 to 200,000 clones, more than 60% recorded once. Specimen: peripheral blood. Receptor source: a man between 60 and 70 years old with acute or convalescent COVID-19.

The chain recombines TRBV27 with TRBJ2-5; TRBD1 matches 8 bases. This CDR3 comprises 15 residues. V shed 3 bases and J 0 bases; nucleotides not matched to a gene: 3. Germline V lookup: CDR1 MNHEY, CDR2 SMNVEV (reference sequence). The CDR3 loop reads CASSLYRGYQETQYF. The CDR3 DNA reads TGTGCCAGCAGTTTGTACAGGGGGTACCAAGAGACCCAGTACTTC.

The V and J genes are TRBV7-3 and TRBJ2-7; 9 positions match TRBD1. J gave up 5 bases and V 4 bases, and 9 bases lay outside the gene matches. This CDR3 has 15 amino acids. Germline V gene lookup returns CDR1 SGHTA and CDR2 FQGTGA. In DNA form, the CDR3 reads TGTGCCAGCAGCTCGGGACAGGGTCGTGTTAACGAGCAGTACTTC. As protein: CASSSGQGRVNEQYF.

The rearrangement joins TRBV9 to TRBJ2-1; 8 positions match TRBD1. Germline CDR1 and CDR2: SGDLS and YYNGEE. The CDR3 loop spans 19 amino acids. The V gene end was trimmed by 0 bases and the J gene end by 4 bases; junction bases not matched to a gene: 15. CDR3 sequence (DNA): TGTGCCAGCAGCGTAGTAGCGACAGGGGTGGCGGGGTTTTACAATGAGCAGTTCTTC. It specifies CASSVVATGVAGFYNEQFF.

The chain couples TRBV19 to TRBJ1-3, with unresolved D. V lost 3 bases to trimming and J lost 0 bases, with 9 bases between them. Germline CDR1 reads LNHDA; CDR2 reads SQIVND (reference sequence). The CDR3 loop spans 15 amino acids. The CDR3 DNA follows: TGTGCCAGTAGTATCCCGGGTCCCTCTGGAAACACCATATATTTT. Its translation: CASSIPGPSGNTIYF.

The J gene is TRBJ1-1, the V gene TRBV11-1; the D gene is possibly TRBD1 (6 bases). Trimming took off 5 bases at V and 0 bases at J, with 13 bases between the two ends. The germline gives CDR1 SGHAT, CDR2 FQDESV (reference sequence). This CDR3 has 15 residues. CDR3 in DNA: TGTGCCAGCAGCCAAAGACAGGCGGTGAACACTGAAGCTTTCTTT. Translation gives CASSQRQAVNTEAFF. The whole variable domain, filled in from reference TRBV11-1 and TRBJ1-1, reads EAEVAQSPRYKITEKSQAVAFWCDPISGHATLYWYRQILGQGPELLVQFQDESVVDDSQLPKDRFSAERLKGVDSTLKIQPAELGDSAMYLCASSQRQAVNTEAFFGQGTRLTVV.

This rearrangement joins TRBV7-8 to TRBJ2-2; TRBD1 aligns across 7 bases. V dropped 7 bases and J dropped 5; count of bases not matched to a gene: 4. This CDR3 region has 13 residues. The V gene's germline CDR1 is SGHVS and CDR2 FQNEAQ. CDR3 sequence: CASIRQGTGELFF. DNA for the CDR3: TGTGCCAGCATCCGACAGGGAACCGGGGAGCTGTTTTTT.

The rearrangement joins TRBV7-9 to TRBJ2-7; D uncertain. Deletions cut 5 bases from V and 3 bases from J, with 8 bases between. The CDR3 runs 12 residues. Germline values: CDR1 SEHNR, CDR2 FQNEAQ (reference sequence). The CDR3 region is CASSLQSYEQYF. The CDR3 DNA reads TGTGCCAGCAGCCTACAGAGCTACGAGCAGTACTTC.

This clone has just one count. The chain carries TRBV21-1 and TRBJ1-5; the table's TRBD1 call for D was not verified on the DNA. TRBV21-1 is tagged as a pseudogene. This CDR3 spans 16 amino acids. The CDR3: CASSRSRALRNQPQHF. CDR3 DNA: TGTGCCAGCAGCCGGAGCAGGGCCCTGCGCAATCAGCCCCAGCATTTT.

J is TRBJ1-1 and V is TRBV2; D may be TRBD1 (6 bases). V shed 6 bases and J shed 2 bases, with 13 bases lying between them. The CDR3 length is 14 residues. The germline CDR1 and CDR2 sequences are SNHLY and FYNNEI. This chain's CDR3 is CASSLPTGNTEAFF. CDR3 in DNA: TGTGCCAGCAGCCTTCCGACAGGTAACACTGAAGCTTTCTTT.

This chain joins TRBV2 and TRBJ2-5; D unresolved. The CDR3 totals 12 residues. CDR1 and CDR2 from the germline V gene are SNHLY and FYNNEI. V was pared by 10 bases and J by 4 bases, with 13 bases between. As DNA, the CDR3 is TGTGCCATCCTCTACGGTGGAGAGACCCAGTACTTC. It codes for CAILYGGETQYF.

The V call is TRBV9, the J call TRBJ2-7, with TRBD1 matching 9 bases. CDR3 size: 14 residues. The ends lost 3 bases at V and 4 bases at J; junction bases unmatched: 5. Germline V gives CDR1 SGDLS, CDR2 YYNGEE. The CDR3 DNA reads TGTGCCAGCAGCGCCGAGACAGGGGGTTACGAGCAGTACTTC. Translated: CASSAETGGYEQYF.

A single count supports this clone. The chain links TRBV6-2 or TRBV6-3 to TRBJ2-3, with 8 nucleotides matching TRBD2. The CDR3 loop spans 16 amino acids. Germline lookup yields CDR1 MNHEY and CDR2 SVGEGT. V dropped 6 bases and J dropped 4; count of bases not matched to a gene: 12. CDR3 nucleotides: TGTGCCAGCAGCCCACCGGGGAGCGGGGGCCCAGATACGCAGTATTTT. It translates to CASSPPGSGGPDTQYF.

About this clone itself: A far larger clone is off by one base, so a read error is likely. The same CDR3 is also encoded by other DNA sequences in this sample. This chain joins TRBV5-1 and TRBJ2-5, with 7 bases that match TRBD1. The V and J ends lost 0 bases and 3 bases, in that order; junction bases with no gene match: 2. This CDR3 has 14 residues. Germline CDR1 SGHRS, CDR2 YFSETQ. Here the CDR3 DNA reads TGCGCCAGCAGCTTGGATACAGGGGAAGAGACCCAGTACTTC. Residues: CASSLDTGEETQYF. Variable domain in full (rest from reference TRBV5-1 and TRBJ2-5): KAGVTQTPRYLIKTRGQQVTLSCSPISGHRSVSWYQQTPGQGLQFLFEYFSETQRNKGNFPGRFSGRQFSNSRSEMNVSTLELGDSALYLCASSLDTGEETQYFGPGTRLLVL.

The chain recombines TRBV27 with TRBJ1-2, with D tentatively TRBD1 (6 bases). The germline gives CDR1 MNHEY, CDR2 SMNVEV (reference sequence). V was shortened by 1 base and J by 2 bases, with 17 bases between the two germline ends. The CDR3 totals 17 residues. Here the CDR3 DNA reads TGTGCCAGCAGTTTATATCGCGGGGGGCCGAACAACTATGGCTACACCTTC. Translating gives CASSLYRGGPNNYGYTF.